The 25 T cell receptor beta chains below come from one sample, sequenced in a study of blood T cell repertoires in COVID-19 (dated by TCRdb to 2018 to 2020). Library creation used the immunoSEQ multiplex PCR assay. Here the immuneACCESS table is served through TCRdb, limited to in-frame sequences with V and J called. Missing clones are a known gap in these copies; in checked studies unresolved V genes cover under half, and the rest lacks a known reason. Within this sample are 50,000 or so clones, with roughly four fifths of them counted one time only. Clones ranked in the top ten supply roughly 7.3% of the sample. The sequencing input was peripheral blood. These receptors were collected from a man aged 40-49 years with acute or convalescent COVID-19.

The chain recombines TRBV30 with TRBJ1-5, with no clear D. Germline loops: CDR1 GTSNPN, CDR2 SVGIG (reference sequence). Trimming took off 0 bases at V and 4 bases at J, with 7 bases between the two ends. The CDR3 is 13 amino acids. DNA for the CDR3: TGTGCCTGGAGTGTACGAGGGAATCAGCCCCAGCATTTT. This translates into CAWSVRGNQPQHF. Together with reference TRBV30 and TRBJ1-5, the CDR3 gives the full variable domain: SQTIHQWPATLVQPVGSPLSLECTVEGTSNPNLYWYRQAAGRGLQLLFYSVGIGQISSEVPQNLSASRPQDRQFILSSKKLLLSDSGFYLCAWSVRGNQPQHFGDGTRLSIL.

The V gene is TRBV19, the J gene TRBJ1-4, with D possibly being TRBD1 (6 bases). Germline V gene sequence: CDR1 LNHDA, CDR2 SQIVND (reference sequence). The CDR3 has 16 residues. V lost 3 bases, J lost 6 bases, and 17 bases lay in between. The CDR3 coding sequence is TGTGCCAGTAGTATTGAGGCAGGCCAGGGGTATGAAAAACTGTTTTTT. Amino acids: CASSIEAGQGYEKLFF.

V usage is TRBV3-1 (or the pseudogene TRBV3-2) and J usage is TRBJ1-6, with D maybe TRBD1 (6 bases). The length of the CDR3 is 12 residues. Trimming cost V 7 bases and J 7 bases, with 8 bases left between them. Per germline, CDR1 LGHDT and CDR2 YNNKEL (reference sequence). Here the CDR3 reads CASKTGNSPLHF. CDR3 nucleotides: TGTGCCAGCAAAACAGGGAATTCACCCCTCCACTTT.

V usage is TRBV18 and J usage is TRBJ2-3; no clear D. The CDR3 is made up of 13 amino acids. V was clipped by 0 bases and J by 2 bases, with 3 bases between them. CDR1 and CDR2 from the germline V gene are KGHSH and LQKENI. CDR3 sequence reads: CASSPPNTDTQYF. The CDR3 DNA sequence: TGTGCCAGCTCACCACCTAACACAGATACGCAGTATTTT.

This chain uses TRBV18 with TRBJ2-5; 8 bases align to TRBD1. Germline V gives CDR1 KGHSH, CDR2 LQKENI. J was trimmed by 3 bases and V by 5 bases; bases with no gene match: 17. The CDR3 extends over 18 amino acids. The CDR3 DNA reads TGTGCCAGCTCATCCCAACGGACAGGGCCCAGTTTAAAAGAGACCCAGTACTTC. This translates into CASSSQRTGPSLKETQYF.

The chain couples TRBV5-1 to TRBJ1-2; 7 bases are shared with TRBD1. The V gene's germline CDR1 is SGHRS and CDR2 YFSETQ. With V trimmed by 7 bases and J by 4 bases, 13 bases remained unmatched. The CDR3 has 15 amino acids. The chain's CDR3 is CASHSGTEFFYGYTF. The CDR3 bases are TGCGCCAGCCACTCCGGGACAGAGTTTTTCTATGGCTACACCTTC.

CDR3 sequence reads: CASSPGSGERPQHF. The CDR3 DNA sequence: TGCGCCAGCAGCCCTGGGTCGGGAGAGCGGCCCCAGCATTTT. V usage is TRBV5-1 and J usage is TRBJ1-5; D call uncertain. From germline, CDR1 is SGHRS and CDR2 YFSETQ. CDR3 length equals 14 residues. V was pared by 4 bases and J by 9 bases, with 17 bases between.

The genes are TRBV6-5 and TRBJ1-5; D uncertain. The CDR3 extends over 14 amino acids. Germline CDR1 and CDR2: MNHEY and SVGAGI. V lost 6 bases to trimming and J lost 8 bases, with 17 bases between them. The CDR3 protein is CASSAGRESEPQHF. For the CDR3, the DNA is TGTGCCAGCAGCGCCGGGAGGGAGAGCGAGCCCCAGCATTTT.

This clone was picked up one time. This chain uses TRBV25-1 with TRBJ1-2, with a possible D match to TRBD1 (5 bases). Trimming shortened V by 1 base and J by 5 bases, and 20 bases separated the two germline ends. The CDR3 runs to 17 residues. Germline loops: CDR1 MGHDK, CDR2 SYGVNS. The CDR3 spells CASSESLVGAQRYGYTF. The DNA for the CDR3 is TGTGCCAGCAGTGAATCTCTGGTAGGGGCGCAAAGATATGGCTACACCTTC.

This chain links TRBV4-3 with TRBJ2-1, with 9 bases identical to TRBD2. CDR1 and CDR2 (germline): LGHNA, YSLEER. The V and J ends lost 4 bases and 8 bases, in that order; junction bases with no gene match: 6. The CDR3 covers 14 residues. Written as DNA, the CDR3 is TGCGCCAGCAGCCGGACTAGCGAAGGTTATGAGCAGTTCTTC. Its translation: CASSRTSEGYEQFF.

The chain joins TRBV12-5 to TRBJ2-5; D possibly corresponds to TRBD1 (6 bases). This CDR3 is built from 13 residues. Germline lookup yields CDR1 LGHNT and CDR2 FRNRAP. Trimming shortened V by 5 bases and J by 5 bases, and 12 bases separated the two germline ends. CDR3 protein: CASGPDSLETQYF. DNA of the CDR3: TGTGCTAGTGGTCCGGACAGCCTCGAGACCCAGTACTTC.

J is TRBJ2-4 and V is TRBV4-3; 9 nucleotides match TRBD2. There are 16 residues in the CDR3. With V trimmed by 1 base and J by 3 bases, 4 bases remained unmatched. Per the germline V gene, CDR1 is LGHNA and CDR2 is YSLEER. For the CDR3, the DNA is TGCGCCAGCAGCCAAGGGGCGGGGGGGGGCAAAAACATTCAGTACTTC. Protein: CASSQGAGGGKNIQYF.

The CDR3 loop is CASNHPSDRGGGTDTQYF. In nucleotides, the CDR3 is TGTGCCAGCAATCATCCTTCGGACAGGGGGGGTGGCACAGATACGCAGTATTTT. This rearrangement joins TRBV2 to TRBJ2-3, with 10 bases that match TRBD1. With V trimmed by 7 bases and J by 1 base, 14 bases remained unmatched. CDR3 length equals 18 residues. The V gene's germline CDR1 is SNHLY and CDR2 FYNNEI.

The chain has TRBV6-5 and TRBJ1-3; D is ambiguous. Germline CDR1 is MNHEY and CDR2 is SVGAGI. The CDR3 extends over 14 amino acids. V was trimmed by 6 bases and J by 2 bases, leaving 11 bases between them. Here the CDR3 reads CASSRGSAGNTIYF. The CDR3 region has the DNA TGTGCCAGCAGCCGTGGTTCGGCTGGAAACACCATATATTTT.

This chain uses TRBV5-1 with TRBJ1-4, with 7 bases matching TRBD1. Germline V gives CDR1 SGHRS, CDR2 YFSETQ. The CDR3 is made up of 14 amino acids. V lost 2 bases to trimming and J lost 8 bases; unmatched junction nucleotides: 6. The CDR3 nucleotides read TGCGCCAGCAGCTTAAGAACAGGGGAGGAAAAACTGTTTTTT. Its protein is CASSLRTGEEKLFF.

V and J are TRBV7-9 and TRBJ2-7; D gene uncertain. Germline loops: CDR1 SEHNR, CDR2 FQNEAQ (reference sequence). The germline V and J ends were trimmed by 3 bases and 4 bases, with 16 bases remaining between them. The CDR3 covers 15 residues. In DNA form, the CDR3 reads TGTGCCAGCAGCTTCGGCGGCGTCGGCCCTTACGAGCAGTACTTC. This sequence encodes CASSFGGVGPYEQYF.

The chain is built from TRBV15 and TRBJ2-2; no clear D. V dropped 5 bases and J dropped 5 bases, with 9 bases sitting between them. CDR1 is LNHNV and CDR2 is YYDKDF in the germline V gene (reference sequence). This CDR3 contains 13 residues. CDR3 protein: CATSQANTGELFF. The DNA for the CDR3 is TGTGCCACCAGCCAAGCCAATACCGGGGAGCTGTTTTTT.

This clone appeared a few times. The chain uses TRBV19 and TRBJ2-2; TRBD2 agrees at 7 bases. The CDR3 runs 16 residues. Germline V CDR1 and CDR2: LNHDA, SQIVND (reference sequence). J was trimmed by 7 bases and V by 2 bases; bases with no gene match: 10. DNA of the CDR3: TGTGCCAGTAGTATAAGGGGAGGGATGGCGAGCGGGGAGCTGTTTTTT. Amino acids: CASSIRGGMASGELFF.

This sequence joins TRBV4-1 and TRBJ2-5, with a possible D match to TRBD1 (5 bases). The CDR3 sequence is 14 residues long. Germline CDR1 is MGHRA and CDR2 is YSYEKL. Trimming took 5 bases from V and 1 from J, leaving 11 bases between them. The CDR3, as DNA: TGCGCCAGCAGCTTACAGGTTTCCCAAGAGACCCAGTACTTC. This encodes CASSLQVSQETQYF.

The rearrangement links TRBV7-8 to TRBJ2-7, with D possibly TRBD2 on 6 matching bases. The germline V gene has CDR1 SGHVS and CDR2 FQNEAQ. V was trimmed by 4 bases and J by 0 bases, leaving 10 bases between them. The CDR3 consists of 14 residues. The CDR3 is CASSSSGSSYEQYF. In nucleotides, the CDR3 is TGTGCCAGCAGCTCGAGCGGGTCCTCCTACGAGCAGTACTTC.

This clone was recorded a few times. The rearrangement joins TRBV2 to TRBJ1-5; maybe TRBD1 (6 bases). The ends were cut back, 6 bases at V and 7 bases at J, with 13 bases in the middle. Germline V lookup: CDR1 SNHLY, CDR2 FYNNEI. This CDR3 region has 13 residues. The CDR3 sequence: CASSSQGSQPQHF. The CDR3, as DNA: TGTGCCAGCAGCTCACAGGGAAGCCAGCCCCAGCATTTT.

DNA of the CDR3: TGTGCCAGCAGTGAGGTCGGGATGACCTACGAGCAGTACTTC. This codes for CASSEVGMTYEQYF. The chain links TRBV25-1 to TRBJ2-7; maybe TRBD2 (5 bases). V gave up 3 bases and J gave up 2 bases, with 11 bases separating them. The CDR3 loop spans 14 amino acids. In germline, CDR1 is MGHDK, CDR2 SYGVNS.

The gene calls are TRBV27 and TRBJ2-1; perhaps TRBD1 as D (5 bases). CDR3 length: 13 amino acids. V was pared by 9 bases and J by 7 bases, with 16 bases between. CDR1 is MNHEY, CDR2 SMNVEV, per germline (reference sequence). The CDR3 here is CASKRQGGNEQFF. CDR3 bases: TGTGCCAGTAAACGGCAGGGTGGGAATGAGCAGTTCTTC.

The table lists this clone with a few counts. The chain uses TRBV4-1 and TRBJ2-2, with 7 positions matching TRBD1. This CDR3 contains 15 residues. CDR1 and CDR2 (germline): MGHRA, YSYEKL. V gave up 6 bases and J gave up 2 bases; unmatched junction bases: 6. CDR3 coding DNA: TGCGCCAGCAGAAACCGGGACAGTAACACCGGGGAGCTGTTTTTT. Translation: CASRNRDSNTGELFF.

This clone was seen a few times. The chain recombines TRBV19 with TRBJ2-7; perhaps TRBD1 as D (5 bases). The V gene lost 5 bases and the J gene lost 1 base, with 12 bases spanning the gap. CDR1 and CDR2 from the germline V gene are LNHDA and SQIVND (reference sequence). The CDR3 consists of 14 residues. The CDR3 DNA sequence: TGTGCCAGTAGTTTAATTGGGGCTTCCTACGAGCAGTACTTC. It translates to CASSLIGASYEQYF.